This entry concerns a single TCR beta chain. Its specificity is not known. The sample comes from a study of shared clonotypes between healthy human individuals. Study-level findings and limits: The sharing of about 5% of naive CD4 clonotypes was seen across a handful of donors. Naive subsets generally had larger estimated richness than memory subsets.

Produced via immunoSEQ multiplex PCR; TCRdb's table is partial and in-frame only. The table shows approximately 1,500,000 clones, with 95% to 99% occurring only once. Trimming took off 4 bases at V and 2 bases at J, with 16 bases between the two ends. Per the germline V gene, CDR1 is SGHDT and CDR2 is YYEEEE. CDR3 length equals 16 residues. The specimen was naive CD4+ T cells sorted from blood. Subset described: CD45RA+ positively selected. This chain connects TRBV5-6 to TRBJ1-5, with D hard to call. The source is a man aged 25-40 years in good health. CDR3 amino acids: CASSLNSASGNQPQHF. The CDR3 coding sequence is TGTGCCAGCAGCCTGAACTCAGCATCGGGCAATCAGCCCCAGCATTTT.